The 21 T cell receptor beta chains given below trace back to one sample, sequenced in a study of Japanese encephalitis immunity and Zika vaccine responses (dated by TCRdb to the early 2020s). After labeling with CellTrace CFSE, PBMCs were cultured for 6 days in RPMI containing roughly 8% human serum along with peptide pools, each at roughly 1 ug/mL. On a BD FACSAria, proliferating CD4 T cells were sorted without fixation as live CD56-CD19-CD16-CD3+CD4+ CFSE-low cells. Library method: 5' RACE. Instrument used: Illumina MiSeq. TCRdb's own reprocessing of the public reads used fastp at Q25 and MiXCR and kept productive beta chains. Merged by CDR3 protein, the rows form single entries marked with the most common genes and DNA. The sample table holds approximately 500 distinct CDR3 sequences, of which more than 7.5% were seen once. Clones ranked in the top ten supply approximately 22% of the sample. Source: antigen-activated CD4+ T cells from blood, cultured, taken during a Zika inactivated vaccine study. These receptors originate from an adult woman who received an inactivated Zika virus vaccine.

In this sample, this clonotype turned up many times. The chain recombines TRBV30 with TRBJ2-7; D gene unclear. The V gene's germline CDR1 is GTSNPN and CDR2 SVGIG (reference sequence). Trimming removed 2 bases from V and 3 bases from J, with 14 bases in between. The CDR3 loop spans 14 amino acids. The CDR3 protein is CAWSSGQRNYEQYF. The CDR3 DNA reads as TGTGCCTGGAGTTCTGGGCAGCGAAACTACGAGCAGTACTTC. Supplemented by reference TRBV30 and TRBJ2-7, the full variable domain reads SQTIHQWPATLVQPVGSPLSLECTVEGTSNPNLYWYRQAAGRGLQLLFYSVGIGQISSEVPQNLSASRPQDRQFILSSKKLLLSDSGFYLCAWSSGQRNYEQYFGPGTRLTVT.

This clonotype qualifies as large (0.1 to 1%). The chain carries TRBV19 and TRBJ2-3; the D is unclear. From germline, CDR1 is LNHDA and CDR2 SQIVND (reference sequence). The germline V and J ends were trimmed by 1 base and 2 bases, with 10 bases remaining between them. The CDR3 runs to 15 residues. The CDR3 nucleotides are TGTGCCAGTAGTATAGGGGGTTCGTACACAGATACGCAGTATTTT. Protein sequence: CASSIGGSYTDTQYF.

By sample fraction, this clonotype is medium-sized. This rearrangement joins TRBV7-2 to TRBJ2-3; D not certain. V was pared by 1 base and J by 2 bases, with 7 bases between. This CDR3 spans 14 amino acids. Germline V gene sequence: CDR1 SGHTA, CDR2 FQGNSA. The CDR3 nucleotides are TGTGCCAGCAGCTTAGGGAAGTTCACAGATACGCAGTATTTT. Encoded protein: CASSLGKFTDTQYF.

This clonotype qualifies as medium-sized. The chain employs TRBV28 and TRBJ1-1; 8 bases line up with TRBD1. Trimming took 3 bases from V and 11 from J; bases not matched to a gene: 11. From germline, CDR1 is MDHEN and CDR2 SYDVKM. CDR3 length equals 14 residues. CDR3 sequence (DNA): TGTGCCAGCAGTTTCCCCGGACAGGGCCTTTGGGCTTTCTTT. Protein product: CASSFPGQGLWAFF.

In its sample, this clonotype was seen many times. V usage is TRBV12-3 or TRBV12-4 and J usage is TRBJ1-3; TRBD1 agrees at 9 bases. CDR3 length: 15 amino acids. V lost 7 bases and J lost 4; bases outside the gene matches: 8. CDR3: CASKPGTGFGNTIYF. The CDR3 nucleotides read TGTGCCAGCAAGCCCGGGACAGGGTTCGGAAACACCATATATTTT.

By share of the sample, this clonotype is hyperexpanded (1% or more). The rearrangement links TRBV7-2 to TRBJ2-3; D remains ambiguous. CDR1 and CDR2 (germline): SGHTA, FQGNSA. V was clipped by 5 bases and J by 1 base, with 7 bases between them. The CDR3 has 13 amino acids. The chain's CDR3 is CASSPQGTDTQYF. The CDR3 coding sequence is TGTGCCAGCAGCCCCCAGGGCACAGATACGCAGTATTTT.

Remarks on this clonotype: A junction end diverges from the germline sequence, so it may reflect a read error. The gene calls are TRBV5-1 and TRBJ1-1, with D perhaps TRBD1 (5 bases). The CDR3 consists of 12 residues. The germline gives CDR1 SGHRS, CDR2 YFSETQ. As DNA, the CDR3 is TGCGACAGCAGATCGGAAGGGGTAGAAGCTTTCTTT. Amino acids: CDSRSEGVEAFF.

In this sample, this clonotype is large. The chain uses TRBV18 and TRBJ1-1; possible D gene TRBD1, 6 bases. CDR3 size: 17 residues. Trimming left V 2 bases short and J 6 bases short, with 22 bases between. The germline gives CDR1 KGHSH, CDR2 LQKENI. CDR3 bases: TGTGCCAGCTCACCAGGGGCCGCTACAACAGGGTGGGCTGAAGCTTTCTTT. It specifies CASSPGAATTGWAEAFF.

This clonotype is termed large. The chain is built from TRBV6-1 and TRBJ1-2; TRBD1 agrees at 11 bases. The CDR3 loop spans 14 amino acids. The germline gives CDR1 MNHNS, CDR2 SASEGT. The ends lost 3 bases at V and 7 bases at J; junction bases unmatched: 4. CDR3 loop: CASSEGQGVGGYTF. As DNA, the CDR3 is TGTGCCAGCAGTGAGGGACAGGGGGTAGGTGGCTACACCTTC.

About this clonotype: A much larger clone lies one base from this, so it may be a read error. The rearrangement links TRBV12-3 or TRBV12-4 to TRBJ1-5, with 10 bases identical to TRBD1. CDR3 size: 15 residues. The CDR3 nucleotides read TGTGCCAACAGTCGGGGGACAGGGGTTTATCAGCCCCAGCATTTT. As protein: CANSRGTGVYQPQHF.

A remark on this clonotype: Since a much larger clone is just one base distant, this may be a read error. The rearrangement joins TRBV2 to TRBJ1-2, with D uncertain. The germline V gene encodes CDR1 SNHLY and CDR2 FYNNEI. Trimming took 8 bases from V and 5 from J, leaving 15 bases between them. CDR3 size: 13 residues. The CDR3 DNA follows: TGTGCCAGCGTGTTCCCTCTGGGGTATGGCTACACCTTC. This gives the protein CASVFPLGYGYTF.

This clonotype ranks as large. The chain employs TRBV5-1 and TRBJ2-5; TRBD1 might be the D (6 bases). The CDR3 runs to 16 residues. V lost 0 bases, J lost 0 bases, and 12 bases lay in between. The germline gives CDR1 SGHRS, CDR2 YFSETQ. The CDR3 spells CASSLDGTPDQETQYF. DNA for the CDR3: TGCGCCAGCAGCTTGGACGGGACACCGGACCAAGAGACCCAGTACTTC.

This clonotype is judged medium-sized. The chain carries TRBV6-5 and TRBJ2-5, with D maybe TRBD1 (5 bases). CDR3 length equals 15 residues. V lost 0 bases to trimming and J lost 2 bases, with 10 bases between them. CDR1 is MNHEY and CDR2 is SVGAGI in the germline V gene. Written as DNA, the CDR3 is TGTGCCAGCAGTTACTCGCAGGGATGGCAAGAGACCCAGTACTTC. Its protein product is CASSYSQGWQETQYF.

This clonotype was counted between two and nine times. It is unclear where the CDR3 begins or ends on the DNA, so no DNA is shown, and the CDR3 is as TCRdb lists it. The chain recombines TRBV7-2 with TRBJ2-2; the D segment call TRBD1 is taken from the table without a DNA check. Germline assignment: CDR1 SGHTA and CDR2 FQGNSA. The CDR3 is 14 amino acids in total, end residues counted. CDR3 sequence: CASSKQGTGELFFF.

This clonotype is labeled as large (0.1 to 1%). The chain is built from TRBV29-1 and TRBJ2-5, with D hard to call. Germline CDR1 SQVTM, CDR2 ANQGSEA. V was clipped by 6 bases and J by 4 bases, with 12 bases between them. This CDR3 comprises 12 residues. CDR3 DNA: TGCAGCGTCGTACTCCCGACAGAGACCCAGTACTTC. The encoded protein is CSVVLPTETQYF.

By sample fraction, this clonotype is medium-sized. The chain joins TRBV4-3 to TRBJ1-6; D not certain. Germline V gene lookup returns CDR1 LGHNA and CDR2 YSLEER. The V end lost 1 base, the J end lost 10 bases, and 8 bases lay between the germline ends. The length of the CDR3 is 13 residues. The CDR3 region has the DNA TGCGCCAGCAGCCAAGCGGGATTGTCACCCCTCCACTTT. It specifies CASSQAGLSPLHF.

This chain connects TRBV6-5 to TRBJ1-5, with a weak D call TRBD1 (5 bases). Germline V gives CDR1 MNHEY, CDR2 SVGAGI. The CDR3 consists of 15 residues. V lost 4 bases, J lost 1 base, and 11 bases lay in between. The CDR3 here is CASSWGGGSNQPQHF. The CDR3 DNA is TGTGCCAGCAGTTGGGGGGGAGGGAGCAATCAGCCCCAGCATTTT.

This clonotype is medium-sized. V and J are TRBV18 and TRBJ2-1; a possible D gene is TRBD2 (6 bases). Per germline, CDR1 KGHSH and CDR2 LQKENI. V was trimmed by 4 bases and J by 0 bases, leaving 31 bases between them. The CDR3 length is 22 residues. CDR3 amino acids: CASSQVTGRGSGRWSSYNEQFF. The CDR3 DNA follows: TGTGCCAGCTCACAGGTCACAGGCCGGGGGTCGGGACGCTGGAGCTCCTACAATGAGCAGTTCTTC.

By frequency in the sample, this clonotype is large. The CDR3 coding sequence is TGTGCCAGCGGACTCGATCTCGGAAACACCATATATTTT. Amino acids: CASGLDLGNTIYF. The chain links TRBV2 to TRBJ1-3; the D is unclear. Looked up from germline, CDR1 is SNHLY and CDR2 is FYNNEI. Trimming removed 8 bases from V and 4 bases from J, with 12 bases in between. The CDR3 extends over 13 amino acids.

Sample share makes this clonotype medium-sized. J is TRBJ1-4 and V is TRBV27; 8 bases line up with TRBD1. Trimming cost V 5 bases and J 7 bases; bases outside gene matches: 12. CDR3 size: 16 residues. Germline values: CDR1 MNHEY, CDR2 SMNVEV (reference sequence). The CDR3 DNA sequence: TGTGCCAGCAGTATAGGACAGGGTTCCCCTTTTGAAAAACTGTTTTTT. Amino acids: CASSIGQGSPFEKLFF.

Judged by abundance, this clonotype is medium-sized (0.01 to 0.1%). The chain combines TRBV18 with TRBJ1-1; D ambiguous. CDR3 size: 14 residues. V lost 1 base and J lost 1, with 7 bases in between. Germline CDR1 and CDR2: KGHSH and LQKENI. CDR3 nucleotides: TGTGCCAGCTCACCACGTTCAGAGAACACTGAAGCTTTCTTT. The encoded protein is CASSPRSENTEAFF.